This T cell receptor (beta chain) was observed in a study of cytomegalovirus exposure and HLA in healthy donors. Germline loops: CDR1 SSHAT, CDR2 FNYEAQ (reference sequence). The V gene end was trimmed by 5 bases and the J gene end by 0 bases; junction bases not matched to a gene: 7. CDR3 length: 16 amino acids. Some clones are missing from TCRdb's copy, which holds only in-frame ones; the method was immunoSEQ multiplex PCR. The table records about 100,000 clones, approximately 86% of them present only once. Sequencing was performed on PBMCs. The chain is built from TRBV7-7 and TRBJ2-1; 7 bases are shared with TRBD1. The clonotype was recovered from a woman aged 18 to 35 in good health and CMV-seronegative. As DNA, the CDR3 is TGTGCCAGCAGCCCCCTAGGGGGCCTCTCCTACAATGAGCAGTTCTTC. This gives the protein CASSPLGGLSYNEQFF.